This T cell receptor (beta chain) was sequenced for a study of T cells in Graves' hyperthyroidism and ophthalmopathy. General study points: Model output signaled ophthalmopathy a median 6.5 months ahead of onset. Blood also carried most thyroid clonotypes expanded above 0.001. A 13 V-J model separated ophthalmopathy from stable hyperthyroidism.

The CDR3 length is 12 residues. V was clipped by 3 bases and J by 0 bases, with 3 bases between them. CDR1 is LGHNA, CDR2 YNFKEQ, per germline. Uncontrolled infection, other autoimmune disease, pregnancy or lactation barred patients from enrollment. This clonotype was counted at least ten times. Its antigen is still unknown. It was RNA transcripts that yielded the amplified TCR beta CDR3 regions. HTBI primers were used for first-round RT-PCR of the TCR CDR3. TCRdb recomputed calls from the multiplex PCR reads with MiXCR, one row per CDR3 protein. The sample contains a few hundred thousand distinct CDR3 sequences, about 43% of which appear only once.

Sequenced sample: peripheral blood or thyroid tissue (not recorded which). This chain connects TRBV4-2 to TRBJ2-7; no reliable D call. The receptor was isolated from a woman under 30 with Graves' hyperthyroidism. CDR3 sequence: CASSQNSYEQYF. The CDR3 nucleotides are TGTGCCAGCAGCCAGAACTCCTACGAGCAGTACTTC.